The clone carrying this T cell receptor (beta chain) was seen repeatedly, ten times or more. V trimming: 0 bases; J trimming: 4 bases; junction bases outside the gene matches: 5. Germline CDR1 and CDR2: DFQATT and SNEGSKA (reference sequence). This CDR3 spans 15 amino acids. This sample is part of a study of T cell repertoires in cytomegalovirus infection. Study-wide background: The public TCR beta signatures pointed to both CMV infection and matching HLA type.

TCRdb itself ran the reads through MiXCR, one entry per CDR3 protein. The sample includes roughly 230,000 distinct CDR3 sequences, over 15% seen only once; the top ten take 40% to 55%. The specimen sequenced was CD8+ T cells from PBMCs. This chain joins TRBV20-1 and TRBJ2-1; TRBD2 agrees at 8 bases. This clonotype originated in a human donor in good health (CMV status not recorded). Some clones in this sample may be carry-over from other donors' samples. In nucleotides, the CDR3 is TGCAGTGCTAGAGATTGGACTAGCTCTTACAATGAGCAGTTCTTC. Protein: CSARDWTSSYNEQFF.